The 21 T cell receptor beta chains in this list originate from one sample, sequenced in a study of blood T cell repertoires in COVID-19. Sequenced by immunoSEQ multiplex PCR; TCRdb stores in-frame clones only, minus some. The data hold roughly 140,000 clones, with roughly 80% observed a single time. Material: peripheral blood. The receptors originated from a man over 45 with active or convalescent COVID-19.

The J gene is TRBJ1-2, the V gene TRBV5-4, with 8 bases that match TRBD1. Germline CDR1 and CDR2: SGHNT and YYREEE (reference sequence). The CDR3 length is 16 residues. V trimming: 4 bases; J trimming: 4 bases; junction bases outside the gene matches: 12. CDR3 in amino acids: CASSRSGTGGSYGYTF. The CDR3 DNA follows: TGTGCCAGCAGCCGCTCCGGGACAGGCGGTTCCTATGGCTACACCTTC.

The chain links TRBV6-5 to TRBJ2-7, with D uncertain. CDR1 and CDR2 from the germline V gene are MNHEY and SVGAGI. Trimming cost V 6 bases and J 2 bases, with 11 bases left between them. The CDR3 runs 13 residues. The CDR3 is CASSPGSAYEQYF. As DNA, the CDR3 is TGTGCCAGCAGCCCCGGGTCTGCCTACGAGCAGTACTTC.

This clone was seen only once. The chain recombines TRBV29-1 with TRBJ1-1; 10 bases map to TRBD1. The V gene's germline CDR1 is SQVTM and CDR2 ANQGSEA. The length of the CDR3 is 15 residues. V lost 4 bases, J lost 1 base, and 6 bases stayed unmatched. The CDR3 DNA reads as TGCAGCGTTGGACAGGGGGCTTACCCGAACACTGAAGCTTTCTTT. Protein product: CSVGQGAYPNTEAFF.

This clone turned up a few times. The chain links TRBV6-1 to TRBJ1-2, with 8 bases identical to TRBD1. With V trimmed by 2 bases and J by 8 bases, 16 bases remained unmatched. CDR1 and CDR2 from the germline V gene are MNHNS and SASEGT. The CDR3 is made up of 17 amino acids. Here the CDR3 reads CASSETSGRGLIRGYTF. Here the CDR3 DNA reads TGTGCCAGCAGTGAAACCTCGGGCAGGGGGCTGATCCGGGGCTACACCTTC.

This chain links TRBV11-2 with TRBJ1-1, with 8 bases identical to TRBD1. With V trimmed by 5 bases and J by 1 base, 3 bases remained unmatched. Germline V CDR1 and CDR2: SGHAT, FQNNGV. The CDR3 covers 14 residues. The CDR3 spells CASSLTGGNTEAFF. The DNA for the CDR3 is TGTGCCAGCAGCCTTACAGGGGGGAACACTGAAGCTTTCTTT.

This clone appeared a few times. This sequence joins TRBV19 and TRBJ2-2, with unresolved D. Germline V gene data show CDR1 as LNHDA and CDR2 as SQIVND (reference sequence). V was trimmed by 0 bases and J by 3 bases, leaving 5 bases between them. The CDR3 contains 14 residues. The CDR3 region has the DNA TGTGCCAGTAGTATAGAGGCAGACACCGGGGAGCTGTTTTTT. Protein product: CASSIEADTGELFF.

This clone was observed a handful of times. The chain combines TRBV5-5 with TRBJ2-7; TRBD1 might be the D (6 bases). This CDR3 comprises 15 residues. CDR1 and CDR2 (germline): SGHKS, YYEKEE (reference sequence). V shed 0 bases and J shed 3 bases, with 13 bases lying between them. The chain's CDR3 is CASSLAIRGDYEQYF. The CDR3 DNA follows: TGTGCCAGCAGCTTGGCCATCAGGGGCGACTACGAGCAGTACTTC.

The chain joins TRBV27 to TRBJ2-7; TRBD1 agrees at 8 bases. The germline V gene has CDR1 MNHEY and CDR2 SMNVEV (reference sequence). The CDR3 length is 15 residues. The J segment lost 4 bases and the V segment lost 2 bases, leaving 7 bases of the junction unmatched. The DNA for the CDR3 is TGTGCCAGCAGTTTAAGGACAGGGCCCCAATACGAGCAGTACTTC. This encodes CASSLRTGPQYEQYF.

The V and J genes are TRBV27 and TRBJ2-3; maybe TRBD2 (6 bases). Looked up from germline, CDR1 is MNHEY and CDR2 is SMNVEV (reference sequence). There are 16 residues in the CDR3. Trimming took off 6 bases at V and 0 bases at J, with 16 bases between the two ends. The CDR3 loop reads CASSRTPGLSTDTQYF. DNA for the CDR3: TGTGCCAGCAGCCGTACACCGGGACTGAGCACAGATACGCAGTATTTT.

This clone showed up just once. This chain links TRBV24-1 with TRBJ2-3, with D possibly TRBD1 on 6 matching bases. Germline-derived CDR1 and CDR2 are KGHDR and SFDVKD. Trimming pared 5 bases from V and 3 bases from J, leaving 14 bases between. The CDR3 spans 15 residues. Here the CDR3 reads CATSGQGGSTDTQYF. CDR3 DNA: TGTGCCACCAGTGGGCAAGGGGGTTCAACAGATACGCAGTATTTT.

This rearrangement joins TRBV3-1 (or the pseudogene TRBV3-2) to TRBJ2-5; 12 positions agree with TRBD2. V gave up 0 bases and J gave up 1 base; unmatched junction bases: 3. The germline gives CDR1 LGHDT, CDR2 YNNKEL (reference sequence). The CDR3 has 17 amino acids. The CDR3 region is CASSQEAGLAGQETQYF. Here the CDR3 DNA reads TGTGCCAGCAGCCAAGAGGCGGGACTAGCGGGCCAAGAGACCCAGTACTTC.

The chain carries TRBV6-1 and TRBJ1-1; D ambiguous. The CDR3 is 13 residues long. Trimming cost V 1 base and J 3 bases, with 6 bases left between them. CDR1 is MNHNS, CDR2 SASEGT, per germline. CDR3 loop: CASSEDEYTEAFF. DNA for the CDR3: TGTGCCAGCAGTGAAGACGAGTACACTGAAGCTTTCTTT.

To note about this clone: This specimen includes other DNA sequences encoding the same CDR3. This sequence joins TRBV28 and TRBJ2-5, with 10 nucleotides matching TRBD1. Germline loops: CDR1 MDHEN, CDR2 SYDVKM. CDR3 length: 13 residues. The V gene end was trimmed by 8 bases and the J gene end by 1 base; junction bases not matched to a gene: 1. The DNA for the CDR3 is TGTGCCAGCCGGGACAGGGGCCAAGAGACCCAGTACTTC. It encodes CASRDRGQETQYF.

The V gene is TRBV2, the J gene TRBJ2-7, with D possibly TRBD2 on 5 matching bases. V lost 7 bases, J lost 5 bases, and 12 bases lay in between. This CDR3 spans 12 amino acids. Germline lookup yields CDR1 SNHLY and CDR2 FYNNEI. CDR3 coding DNA: TGTGCCAGCACCGGGGAAGTCCACGAGCAGTACTTC. Translation gives CASTGEVHEQYF. Full variable domain (missing parts from reference TRBV2 and TRBJ2-7): EPEVTQTPSHQVTQMGQEVILRCVPISNHLYFYWYRQILGQKVEFLVSFYNNEISEKSEIFDDQFSVERPDGSNFTLKIRSTKLEDSAMYFCASTGEVHEQYFGPGTRLTVT.

The genes are TRBV5-5 and TRBJ2-3; no clear D. CDR1 is SGHKS and CDR2 is YYEKEE in the germline V gene (reference sequence). The CDR3 has 14 residues. Trimming stripped 0 bases from V and 1 base from J, with 6 bases between. The CDR3 region has the DNA TGTGCCAGCAGCTTGGGACACGGCACAGATACGCAGTATTTT. This encodes CASSLGHGTDTQYF.

The chain combines TRBV30 with TRBJ2-3, with 7 bases aligning to TRBD1. The trim removed 0 bases at V and 6 bases at J, leaving 9 bases unmatched. This CDR3 spans 15 amino acids. From germline, CDR1 is GTSNPN and CDR2 SVGIG (reference sequence). CDR3 DNA sequence: TGTGCCTGGAGTGTAGGGACAGTCGTTGGGGATACGCAGTATTTT. Translation gives CAWSVGTVVGDTQYF.

The chain links TRBV9 to TRBJ2-5; weak D call: TRBD2 (5 bases). CDR1 SGDLS and CDR2 YYNGEE come from the germline V gene. Trimming pared 0 bases from V and 2 bases from J, leaving 11 bases between. The CDR3 consists of 15 residues. CDR3 DNA: TGTGCCAGCAGCGTAGTCAGCGGAGGTCAAGAGACCCAGTACTTC. It yields the protein CASSVVSGGQETQYF.

This chain uses TRBV7-9 with TRBJ1-2; D is ambiguous. Germline V gene sequence: CDR1 SEHNR, CDR2 FQNEAQ (reference sequence). With 6 bases removed from V and 9 bases from J, the gap between germline ends came to 11 bases. This CDR3 comprises 11 residues. CDR3 DNA sequence: TGTGCCAGCAGTCAGACCGGGAGCTACACCTTC. Translated, it gives CASSQTGSYTF. The full variable domain, with the rest looked up from reference TRBV7-9 and TRBJ1-2, is DTGVSQNPRHKITKRGQNVTFRCDPISEHNRLYWYRQTLGQGPEFLTYFQNEAQLEKSRLLSDRFSAERPKGSFSTLEIQRTEQGDSAMYLCASSQTGSYTFGSGTRLTVV.

The table lists this clone with a count of one. The chain has TRBV28 and TRBJ1-2, with TRBD1 as a possible D gene (5 bases). Germline loops: CDR1 MDHEN, CDR2 SYDVKM. The CDR3 sequence is 13 residues long. Trimming left V 1 base short and J 6 bases short, with 9 bases between. CDR3 protein: CASSLSVGDGYTF. CDR3 in DNA: TGTGCCAGCAGTTTATCGGTAGGGGATGGCTACACCTTC.

The rearrangement joins TRBV7-9 to TRBJ2-7; tentatively, D is TRBD1 (6 bases). V shed 2 bases and J shed 6 bases, with 17 bases lying between them. The germline CDR1 and CDR2 sequences are SEHNR and FQNEAQ (reference sequence). CDR3 length: 15 residues. In DNA, the CDR3 is TGTGCCAGCAGCTTATCAGGGGCAGGGGATCGCGAGCAGTACTTC. It encodes CASSLSGAGDREQYF.

The chain couples TRBV6-1 to TRBJ2-7; D is ambiguous. V gave up 2 bases and J gave up 0 bases, with 5 bases separating them. Per germline, CDR1 MNHNS and CDR2 SASEGT. The CDR3 runs 13 residues. CDR3 sequence: CASSETSSYEQYF. CDR3 nucleotides: TGTGCCAGCAGTGAAACGAGCTCCTACGAGCAGTACTTC.